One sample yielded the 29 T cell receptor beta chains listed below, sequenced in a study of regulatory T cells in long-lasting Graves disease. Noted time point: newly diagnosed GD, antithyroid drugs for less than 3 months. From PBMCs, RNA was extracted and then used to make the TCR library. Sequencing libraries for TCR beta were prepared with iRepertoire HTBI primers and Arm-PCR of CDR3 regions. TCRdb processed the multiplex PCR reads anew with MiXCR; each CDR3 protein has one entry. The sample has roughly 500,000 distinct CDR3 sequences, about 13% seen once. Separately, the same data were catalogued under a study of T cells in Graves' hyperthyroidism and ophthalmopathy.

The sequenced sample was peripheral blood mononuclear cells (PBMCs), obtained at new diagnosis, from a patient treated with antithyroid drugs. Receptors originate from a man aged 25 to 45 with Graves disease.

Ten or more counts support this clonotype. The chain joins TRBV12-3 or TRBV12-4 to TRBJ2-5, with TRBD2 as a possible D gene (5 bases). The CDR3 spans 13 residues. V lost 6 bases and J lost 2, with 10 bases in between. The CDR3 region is CASRLASQETQYF. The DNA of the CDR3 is TGTGCCAGCAGGCTAGCTTCTCAAGAGACCCAGTACTTC.

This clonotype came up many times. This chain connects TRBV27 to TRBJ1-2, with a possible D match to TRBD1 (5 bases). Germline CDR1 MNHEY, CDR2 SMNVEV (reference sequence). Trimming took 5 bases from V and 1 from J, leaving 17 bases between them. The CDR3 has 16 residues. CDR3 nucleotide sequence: TGTGCCAGCAGTAGATTCGGGACGGTATTTAACTATGGCTACACCTTC. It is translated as CASSRFGTVFNYGYTF.

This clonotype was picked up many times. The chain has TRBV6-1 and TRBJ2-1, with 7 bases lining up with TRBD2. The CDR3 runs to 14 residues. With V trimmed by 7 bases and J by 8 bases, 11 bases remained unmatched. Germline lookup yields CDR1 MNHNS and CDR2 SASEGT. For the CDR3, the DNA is TGTGCCAGCACCCAGCGGGGAGGGGTCTATGAGCAGTTCTTC. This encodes CASTQRGGVYEQFF.

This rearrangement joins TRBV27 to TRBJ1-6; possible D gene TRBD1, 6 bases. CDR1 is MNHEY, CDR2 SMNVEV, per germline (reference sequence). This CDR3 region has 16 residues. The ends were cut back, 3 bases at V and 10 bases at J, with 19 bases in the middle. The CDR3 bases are TGTGCCAGCAGTTTGGGTGGTGGAATCGGGGGCTCACCCCTCCACTTT. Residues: CASSLGGGIGGSPLHF.

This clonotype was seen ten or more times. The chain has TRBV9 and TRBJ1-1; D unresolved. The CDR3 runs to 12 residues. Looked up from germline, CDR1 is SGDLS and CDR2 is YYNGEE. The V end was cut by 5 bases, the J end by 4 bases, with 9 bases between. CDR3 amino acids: CASSVGGTEAFF. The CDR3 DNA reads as TGTGCCAGCAGTGTTGGAGGCACTGAAGCTTTCTTT.

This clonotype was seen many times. CDR3 DNA sequence: TGTGCCAGCAGCTTAGATCCAGGGGTCGCCAAAAACATTCAGTACTTC. Translating gives CASSLDPGVAKNIQYF. This chain links TRBV7-9 with TRBJ2-4; weak D call: TRBD1 (6 bases). The CDR3 totals 16 residues. The V gene lost 1 base and the J gene lost 1 base, with 11 bases spanning the gap. Germline CDR1 reads SEHNR; CDR2 reads FQNEAQ (reference sequence). Using reference TRBV7-9 and TRBJ2-4 for the parts outside the CDR3, the full variable domain is DTGVSQNPRHKITKRGQNVTFRCDPISEHNRLYWYRQTLGQGPEFLTYFQNEAQLEKSRLLSDRFSAERPKGSFSTLEIQRTEQGDSAMYLCASSLDPGVAKNIQYFGAGTRLSVL.

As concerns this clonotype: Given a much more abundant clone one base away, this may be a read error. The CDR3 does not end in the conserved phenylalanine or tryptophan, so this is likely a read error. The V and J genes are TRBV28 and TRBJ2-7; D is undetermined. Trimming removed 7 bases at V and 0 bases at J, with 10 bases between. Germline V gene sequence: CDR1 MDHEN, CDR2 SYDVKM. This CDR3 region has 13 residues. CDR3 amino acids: CASTLQSSYEQYL. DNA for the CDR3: TGTGCCAGCACCCTTCAAAGCTCCTACGAGCAGTACCTC.

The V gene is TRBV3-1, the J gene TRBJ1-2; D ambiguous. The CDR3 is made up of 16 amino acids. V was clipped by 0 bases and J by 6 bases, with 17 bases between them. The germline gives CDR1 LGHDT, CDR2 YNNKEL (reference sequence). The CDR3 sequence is CASSQERTGRVNGYTF. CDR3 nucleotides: TGTGCCAGCAGCCAAGAACGGACCGGCCGGGTAAATGGCTACACCTTC.

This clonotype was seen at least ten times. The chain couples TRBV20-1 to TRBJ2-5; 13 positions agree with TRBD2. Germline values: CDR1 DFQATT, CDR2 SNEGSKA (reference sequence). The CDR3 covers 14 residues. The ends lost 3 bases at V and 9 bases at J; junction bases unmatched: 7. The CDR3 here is CSASIKGTSGAQYF. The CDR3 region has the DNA TGCAGTGCTAGTATTAAGGGGACTAGCGGGGCCCAGTACTTC.

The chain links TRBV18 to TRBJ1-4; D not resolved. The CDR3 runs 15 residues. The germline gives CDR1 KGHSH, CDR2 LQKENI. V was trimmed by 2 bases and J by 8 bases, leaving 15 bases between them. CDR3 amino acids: CASSPYRDAEEKLFF. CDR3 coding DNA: TGTGCCAGCTCACCATATAGGGATGCTGAGGAAAAACTGTTTTTT.

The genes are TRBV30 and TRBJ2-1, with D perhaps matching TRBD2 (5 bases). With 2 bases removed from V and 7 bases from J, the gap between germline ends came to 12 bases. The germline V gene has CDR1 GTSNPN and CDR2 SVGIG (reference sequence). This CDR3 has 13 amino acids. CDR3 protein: CAWSRSGVNEQFF. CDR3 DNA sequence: TGTGCCTGGAGTCGATCCGGGGTGAATGAGCAGTTCTTC.

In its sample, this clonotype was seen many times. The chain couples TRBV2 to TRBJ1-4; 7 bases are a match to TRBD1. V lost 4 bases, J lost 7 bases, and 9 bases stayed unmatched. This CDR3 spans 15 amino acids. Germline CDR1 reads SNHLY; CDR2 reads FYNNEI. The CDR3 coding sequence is TGTGCCAGCAGTGGGCAGGGGGTAATCGGTGAAAAACTGTTTTTT. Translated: CASSGQGVIGEKLFF.

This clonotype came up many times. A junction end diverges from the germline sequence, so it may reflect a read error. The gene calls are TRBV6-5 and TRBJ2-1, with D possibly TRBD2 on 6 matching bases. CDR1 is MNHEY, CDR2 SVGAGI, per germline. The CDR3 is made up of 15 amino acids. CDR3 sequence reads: CASRYLAAPYNEQFF. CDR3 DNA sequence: TGTGCCAGCAGATACTTAGCGGCACCCTACAATGAGCAGTTCTTC.

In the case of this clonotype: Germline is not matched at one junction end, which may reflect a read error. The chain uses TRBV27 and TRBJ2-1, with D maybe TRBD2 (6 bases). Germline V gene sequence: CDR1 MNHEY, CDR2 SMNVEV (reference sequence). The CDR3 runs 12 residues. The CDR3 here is CTSSPRLGEQFF. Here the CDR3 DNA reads TGTACCAGCAGTCCTCGACTAGGTGAGCAGTTCTTC.

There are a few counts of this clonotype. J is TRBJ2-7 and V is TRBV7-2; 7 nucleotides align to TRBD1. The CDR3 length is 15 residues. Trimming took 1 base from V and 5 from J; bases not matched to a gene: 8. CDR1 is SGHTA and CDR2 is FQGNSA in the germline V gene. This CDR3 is CASSLEIGGRDEQYF. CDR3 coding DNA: TGTGCCAGCAGCTTAGAGATAGGGGGCCGGGACGAGCAGTACTTC.

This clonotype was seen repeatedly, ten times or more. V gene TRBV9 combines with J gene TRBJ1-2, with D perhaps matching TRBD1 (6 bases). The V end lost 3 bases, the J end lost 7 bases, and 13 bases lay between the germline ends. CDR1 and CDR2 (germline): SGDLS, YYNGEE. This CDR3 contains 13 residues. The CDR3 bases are TGTGCCAGCAGCGCCCAATACAGGGCTGGCTACACCTTC. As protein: CASSAQYRAGYTF.

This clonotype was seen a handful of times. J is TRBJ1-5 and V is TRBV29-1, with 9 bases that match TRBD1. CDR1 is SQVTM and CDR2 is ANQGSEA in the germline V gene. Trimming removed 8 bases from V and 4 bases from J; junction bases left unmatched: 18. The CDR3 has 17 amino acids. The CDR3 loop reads CSLHSTGGSSWNQPQHF. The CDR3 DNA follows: TGCAGCCTACACTCGACAGGGGGATCTTCATGGAATCAGCCCCAGCATTTT.

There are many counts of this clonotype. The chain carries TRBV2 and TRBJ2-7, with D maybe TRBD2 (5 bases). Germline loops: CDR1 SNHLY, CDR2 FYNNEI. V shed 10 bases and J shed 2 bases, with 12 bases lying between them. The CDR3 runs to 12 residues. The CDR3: CATLIGTYEQYF. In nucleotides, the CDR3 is TGTGCCACCCTGATCGGGACCTACGAGCAGTACTTC.

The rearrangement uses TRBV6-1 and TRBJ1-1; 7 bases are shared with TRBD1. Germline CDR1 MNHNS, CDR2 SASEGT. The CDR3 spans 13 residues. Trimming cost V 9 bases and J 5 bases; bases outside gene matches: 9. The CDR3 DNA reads TGTGCCAGTAGCCCAGGGGGGAGAACTGAAGCTTTCTTT. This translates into CASSPGGRTEAFF.

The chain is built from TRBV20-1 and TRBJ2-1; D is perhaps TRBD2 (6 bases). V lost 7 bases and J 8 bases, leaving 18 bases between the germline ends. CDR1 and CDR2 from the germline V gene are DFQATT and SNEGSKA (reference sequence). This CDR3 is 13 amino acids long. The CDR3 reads CSGRDRPVDEQFF. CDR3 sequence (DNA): TGCAGTGGGCGGGACCGCCCGGTCGATGAGCAGTTCTTC.

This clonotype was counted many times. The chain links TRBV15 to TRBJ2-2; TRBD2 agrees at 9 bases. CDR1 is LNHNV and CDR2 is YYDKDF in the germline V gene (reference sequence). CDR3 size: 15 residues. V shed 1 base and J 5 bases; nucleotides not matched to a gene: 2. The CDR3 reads CATSRGLAGTGELFF. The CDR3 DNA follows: TGTGCCACCAGCAGAGGCCTAGCGGGAACCGGGGAGCTGTTTTTT.

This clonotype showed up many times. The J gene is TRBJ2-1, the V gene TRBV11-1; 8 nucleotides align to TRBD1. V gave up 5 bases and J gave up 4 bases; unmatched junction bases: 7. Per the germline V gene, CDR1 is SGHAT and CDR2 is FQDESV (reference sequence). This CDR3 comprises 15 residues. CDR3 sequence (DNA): TGTGCCAGCAGCCCTAGACAGGGGCCGTACAATGAGCAGTTCTTC. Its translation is CASSPRQGPYNEQFF.

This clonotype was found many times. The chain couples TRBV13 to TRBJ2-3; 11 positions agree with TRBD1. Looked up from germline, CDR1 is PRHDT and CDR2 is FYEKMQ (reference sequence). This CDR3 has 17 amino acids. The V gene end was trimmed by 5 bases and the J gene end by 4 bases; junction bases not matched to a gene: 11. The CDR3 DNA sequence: TGTGCCAGCAGCCCGCTGAAGGGGACAGGGGGTGCAGATACGCAGTATTTT. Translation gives CASSPLKGTGGADTQYF.

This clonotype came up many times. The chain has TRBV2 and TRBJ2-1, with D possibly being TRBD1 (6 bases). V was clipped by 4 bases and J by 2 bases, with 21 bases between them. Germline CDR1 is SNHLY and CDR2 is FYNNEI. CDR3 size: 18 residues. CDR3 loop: CASSGGGLTGKTYNEQFF. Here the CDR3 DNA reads TGTGCCAGCAGTGGCGGCGGGTTAACAGGGAAGACCTACAATGAGCAGTTCTTC.

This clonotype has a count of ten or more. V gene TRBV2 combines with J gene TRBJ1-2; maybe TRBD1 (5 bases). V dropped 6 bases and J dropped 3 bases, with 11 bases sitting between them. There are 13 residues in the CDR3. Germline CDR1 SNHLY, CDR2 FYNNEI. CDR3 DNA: TGTGCCAGCAGCGTTGGGGGAGACTATGGCTACACCTTC. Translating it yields CASSVGGDYGYTF.

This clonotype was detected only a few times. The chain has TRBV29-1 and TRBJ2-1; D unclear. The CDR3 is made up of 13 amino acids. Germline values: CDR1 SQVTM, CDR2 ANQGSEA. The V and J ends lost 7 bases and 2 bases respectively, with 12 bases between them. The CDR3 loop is CSAPPRPYNEQFF. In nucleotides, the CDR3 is TGCAGCGCCCCGCCCCGCCCCTACAATGAGCAGTTCTTC.

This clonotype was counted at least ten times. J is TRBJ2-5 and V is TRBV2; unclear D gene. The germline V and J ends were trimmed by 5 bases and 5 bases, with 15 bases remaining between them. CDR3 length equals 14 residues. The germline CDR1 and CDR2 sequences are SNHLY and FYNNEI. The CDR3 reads CASSRSAGSETQYF. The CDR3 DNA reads TGTGCCAGCAGTAGGTCGGCAGGCAGCGAGACCCAGTACTTC. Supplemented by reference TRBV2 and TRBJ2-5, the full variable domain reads EPEVTQTPSHQVTQMGQEVILRCVPISNHLYFYWYRQILGQKVEFLVSFYNNEISEKSEIFDDQFSVERPDGSNFTLKIRSTKLEDSAMYFCASSRSAGSETQYFGPGTRLLVL.

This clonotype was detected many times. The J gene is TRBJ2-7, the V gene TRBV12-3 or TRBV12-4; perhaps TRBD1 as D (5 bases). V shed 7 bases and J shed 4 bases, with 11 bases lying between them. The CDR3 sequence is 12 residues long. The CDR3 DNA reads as TGTGCCAGCACGAGACAGACGTACGAGCAGTACTTC. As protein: CASTRQTYEQYF.

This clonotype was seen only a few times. The chain's CDR3 is CASSPAAGPQAQYF. In DNA form, the CDR3 reads TGTGCCAGCAGCCCCGCGGCGGGCCCGCAAGCCCAGTACTTC. This chain links TRBV7-9 with TRBJ2-5; a weak D match, TRBD2 (5 bases). This CDR3 has 14 amino acids. Germline V gene sequence: CDR1 SEHNR, CDR2 FQNEAQ (reference sequence). Trimming removed 5 bases at V and 9 bases at J, with 19 bases between.